One T cell receptor (beta chain) is described in this entry. Its antigen is not identified. Looked up from germline, CDR1 is SGHVS and CDR2 is FQNEAQ. The CDR3 extends over 17 amino acids. Losses at the gene ends were 5 bases for V and 4 bases for J; bases not matched to a gene: 12. This specimen comes from a study of cytomegalovirus exposure and HLA in healthy donors. Study-level points and caveats: Researchers catalogued roughly 170 TCR beta chains as cytomegalovirus-associated. TCR clusters originating in the first cohort tended to co-occur in the roughly 110 validation repertoires, according to a later analysis.

The assay was immunoSEQ multiplex PCR, and TCRdb's table has in-frame clones only and misses some. The sample holds about 170,000 clones, approximately 96% seen once. Sequencing was performed on PBMCs. This TCR was sampled from a woman under 30 in good health and CMV-seronegative. V is TRBV7-8 and J is TRBJ2-2; 8 bases fit TRBD1. CDR3 nucleotides: TGTGCCAGCAGCGCGCTGGGACAGGTGTATCCCACCGGGGAGCTGTTTTTT. This encodes CASSALGQVYPTGELFF.